A few counts support the clone carrying this TCR beta chain. The target antigen is unknown. The sample originates from a study of T cells after yellow fever vaccination. Study conclusions and caveats: Weaker overall, the secondary response nonetheless peaked faster (day 5 versus 15). The booster saw the reappearance of most primary-vaccination clones (nearly 98% CD4, 88% CD8).

UMIs and a universal primer site were added when TCR cDNA was made by 5'RACE template switching. TCRdb called the 5' RACE reads again in MiXCR, with one record for every CDR3 protein. Of approximately 74,000 distinct CDR3 sequences listed, approximately 6.9% were seen once; the top ten hold about 33%. Germline V lookup: CDR1 SGHAT, CDR2 FQNNGV. V gave up 7 bases and J gave up 3 bases; unmatched junction bases: 10. CDR3 length: 15 residues. This clonotype was sampled from a man between 18 and 35 years old who received the YFV17D yellow fever vaccine. The sequencing here drew on CD8+ T cells sorted from PBMCs, taken 5 to 6 days after the first yellow fever vaccination. The rearrangement uses TRBV11-2 and TRBJ2-7; 9 bases are shared with TRBD1. DNA for the CDR3: TGTGCCAGCACACAAACCTCGGGACAGGGCTACGAGCAGTACTTC. Translation: CASTQTSGQGYEQYF.